Listed below are T cell receptor beta chains from one sample, sequenced in a study of PD-L1 blockade in urothelial cancer. Generated by immunoSEQ multiplex PCR, the TCRdb table keeps only in-frame clones and is missing some. The repertoire includes approximately 80,000 clones, around 80% of them detected once, and over 7.5% sits in the top ten. This material consisted of PBMCs, taken around atezolizumab (anti-PD-L1) treatment. These receptors were obtained from a man between 65 and 79 years old with urothelial cancer. Each CDR3 is given with its conserved first and last residue. The D gene is left open where the match is weak. Clone sizes are given selectively: once, few, many, or a class where the clone is expanded.

CDR3nt	CDR3aa	d_gene	abundance	v_gene	j_gene
TGTGCCAGCAGCGTAGGCACTAGCGGGGGGGTCGGGGAGACCCAGTACTTC	CASSVGTSGGVGETQYF	TRBD2	few	TRBV9	TRBJ2-5
TGCGCCAGCAGCTTGGAACAGTATGGGGAGACCCAGTACTTC	CASSLEQYGETQYF	NA	NA	TRBV5-1	TRBJ2-5
TGTGCCAGTAGTCGACTAGCGGGGACCTACAATGAGCAGTTCTTC	CASSRLAGTYNEQFF	TRBD2	NA	TRBV19	TRBJ2-1
TGTGCCAGCTCCCTAGCGGGAGGAGAAGGAAACATTCAGTACTTC	CASSLAGGEGNIQYF	TRBD2	NA	TRBV18	TRBJ2-4
TGTGCCTGGAGTAACTTGCCGAACACTGAAGCTTTCTTT	CAWSNLPNTEAFF	NA	NA	TRBV30	TRBJ1-1
TGTGCCAGCAGCTTGCCAGGGGGCGGCGGTCAGCCCCAGCATTTT	CASSLPGGGGQPQHF	TRBD1	once	TRBV5-5	TRBJ1-5
TGTGCCTGGAGTCGGGGGGGAGGCCCAGATACGCAGTATTTT	CAWSRGGGPDTQYF	TRBD2	NA	TRBV30	TRBJ2-3
TGTGCCAGCAGTCCAGGACAGTACAATGAGCAGTTCTTC	CASSPGQYNEQFF	NA	NA	TRBV5-4	TRBJ2-1
TGTGCCAGCAGCTCTACTTATTACGAGCAGTACTTC	CASSSTYYEQYF	NA	few	TRBV11-3	TRBJ2-7
TGTGCCAGCATTCCCGGGTTAGGTACAGGGAAGAACACTGAAGCTTTCTTT	CASIPGLGTGKNTEAFF	NA	NA	TRBV7-9	TRBJ1-1
TGTGCCAGTAGTAGTCCTGGGGATGCGGGGGGAAACACCATATATTTT	CASSSPGDAGGNTIYF	NA	few	TRBV19	TRBJ1-3
TGTGCCAGCAGTGAAGACTGGCAGGCCAACACTGAAGCTTTCTTT	CASSEDWQANTEAFF	NA	few	TRBV6-1	TRBJ1-1
TGCGCCAGCAGCTTGGGCGGCAATGAGCAGTTCTTC	CASSLGGNEQFF	NA	NA	TRBV5-1	TRBJ2-1
TGTGCCAGCAGCCTGAGGTATTCGCCAGACTATGGCTACACCTTC	CASSLRYSPDYGYTF	NA	NA	TRBV6-5	TRBJ1-2
TGTGCCATCAGTGACGGGGGGCAGGGCGAGCAGTACTTC	CAISDGGQGEQYF	NA	NA	TRBV10-3	TRBJ2-7
TGTGCCATCTCGGAGCGGGAGAACACCGGGGAGCTGTTTTTT	CAISERENTGELFF	TRBD2	NA	TRBV10-3	TRBJ2-2
TGCGCCAGCAGCCAGGCAGCCGGCTCTGGAAACACCATATATTTT	CASSQAAGSGNTIYF	NA	NA	TRBV5-1	TRBJ1-3
TGTGCCAGCAGCCCTTGGGACACTACAAACTATGGCTACACCTTC	CASSPWDTTNYGYTF	NA	once	TRBV14	TRBJ1-2
TGTGCCAGCAGCTTGGAGGGGGCGATCGCTTTCTTT	CASSLEGAIAFF	TRBD1	NA	TRBV7-2	TRBJ1-1
TGTGCCAGCAGCCAAGGAGGAACTAGAGAGCATATCGTCGAGACCCAGTACTTC	CASSQGGTREHIVETQYF	NA	few	TRBV14	TRBJ2-5
TGTGCCAGCAGCTCAGGGGCAAGAGATGGCTCCACCTTC	CASSSGARDGSTF	NA	NA	TRBV11-2	TRBJ1-2
TGTGCCAGCAGCTCGAGCTACGAGCAGTACTTC	CASSSSYEQYF	NA	NA	TRBV11-2	TRBJ2-7
TGTGCCAGCAGCGGACAAACCTACAATGAGCAGTTCTTC	CASSGQTYNEQFF	NA	few	TRBV21-1	TRBJ2-1
TGCGCCAGCAGCCTGGACGGGTCCTACAATGAGCAGTTCTTC	CASSLDGSYNEQFF	NA	NA	TRBV5-1	TRBJ2-1
TGTGCCAGCAGTTATTCGAGTAGCACCCACGAGCAGTACTTC	CASSYSSSTHEQYF	NA	once	TRBV6-5	TRBJ2-7
TGTGCCAGCAGCTTAGGACAATTCACTAATGAAAAACTGTTTTTT	CASSLGQFTNEKLFF	NA	NA	TRBV7-9	TRBJ1-4
TGCGCCAGCAGCTTGTATCAGGGTTCGAACACCGGGGAGCTGTTTTTT	CASSLYQGSNTGELFF	NA	NA	TRBV5-1	TRBJ2-2
TGTGCCAGCAGCTCCCTGGGACAAAGCACAGATACGCAGTATTTT	CASSSLGQSTDTQYF	NA	NA	TRBV7-3	TRBJ2-3
TGTGCCAGCAGTTACTCGATGGGCAGAATCTACGAGCAGTACTTC	CASSYSMGRIYEQYF	NA	NA	TRBV6-6	TRBJ2-7
TGTGCCATCAGTGGGACAGGGGATGAGCAGTACTTC	CAISGTGDEQYF	TRBD1	NA	TRBV10-3	TRBJ2-7
TGCGCCAGCAGCTTGTCCCCGCAGTCCTACAATGAGCAGTTCTTC	CASSLSPQSYNEQFF	NA	NA	TRBV5-1	TRBJ2-1
TGTGCCAGCAGTGAAGCGCGCGGGGGAACCTCCTACGAGCAGTACTTC	CASSEARGGTSYEQYF	TRBD2	NA	TRBV6-1	TRBJ2-7
TGTGCCAGTAGGAGACGGGGAGGACAAGAGACCCAGTACTTC	CASRRRGGQETQYF	NA	NA	TRBV19	TRBJ2-5
TGTGCCTGGAGTCTTGGGACAGGGCCTAATGGCAATCAGCCCCAGCATTTT	CAWSLGTGPNGNQPQHF	TRBD1	NA	TRBV30	TRBJ1-5
TGCGCCAGCAGCCAAGTAGGTATGCGGAGCTACGAGCAGTACTTC	CASSQVGMRSYEQYF	NA	NA	TRBV4-1	TRBJ2-7
TGTGCCAGCAGCCGGACGCAGCGGGCGGATTCACCCCTCCACTTT	CASSRTQRADSPLHF	NA	NA	TRBV14	TRBJ1-6
TGTGCCAGCAGCTCGTATGTTGCGACCTACAATGAGCAGTTCTTC	CASSSYVATYNEQFF	NA	once	TRBV5-8	TRBJ2-1
TGTGCCAGCAAAATCGGAACAGGGCTAACTTACGAGCAGTACTTC	CASKIGTGLTYEQYF	NA	NA	TRBV6-6	TRBJ2-7
TGCGCCAGCAGCTTGGTCGGGGACACCTCTGGAAACACCATATATTTT	CASSLVGDTSGNTIYF	NA	NA	TRBV5-1	TRBJ1-3
TGTGCCAGCAACTCCGGGACAGACCTTGGCACTGAAGCTTTCTTT	CASNSGTDLGTEAFF	TRBD1	NA	TRBV5-4	TRBJ1-1
TGCGCCAGCAGCAAACAGACAGGACGGGGAAACACTGAAGCTTTCTTT	CASSKQTGRGNTEAFF	NA	NA	TRBV5-1	TRBJ1-1
TGTGCCAGCAGTCTCCCAGGGAACCGGGCTGGCTACACCTTC	CASSLPGNRAGYTF	NA	NA	TRBV25-1	TRBJ1-2
TGTGCCAGCAGCCAAGATCCACAGAACACCGGGGAGCTGTTTTTT	CASSQDPQNTGELFF	NA	NA	TRBV4-2	TRBJ2-2
TGTGCCAGGGGCCTGGAGGGAGGCGTCCAAGAGACCCAGTACTTC	CARGLEGGVQETQYF	NA	few	TRBV2	TRBJ2-5
TGTGCCAGCAGTTTGACAGCGACCTCCTACAATGAGCAGTTCTTC	CASSLTATSYNEQFF	NA	NA	TRBV27	TRBJ2-1
TGTGCCAGCAGCCTGAACAGGGAGACAGATACGCAGTATTTT	CASSLNRETDTQYF	NA	NA	TRBV7-3	TRBJ2-3
TGTGCCAGCAGCTTGTCTTTCGGGACAGTTACCTACGAGCAGTACTTC	CASSLSFGTVTYEQYF	TRBD1	NA	TRBV5-8	TRBJ2-7
TGCGCCAGCAGCTCTCCGGGAGACGGTAATGAGCAGTTCTTC	CASSSPGDGNEQFF	NA	NA	TRBV5-1	TRBJ2-1
TGTGCCTGGAGTGTATGGGGGCTAGAAGAAAAACTGTTTTTT	CAWSVWGLEEKLFF	NA	NA	TRBV30	TRBJ1-4
TGCGCCAGCAGCCGTGGGACAGGGGTTACTAATGAAAAACTGTTTTTT	CASSRGTGVTNEKLFF	TRBD1	few	TRBV5-1	TRBJ1-4
TGTGCCAGCAGCCAAGCCGCCCGGTTGATTGGTGAAAAACTGTTTTTT	CASSQAARLIGEKLFF	NA	few	TRBV7-9	TRBJ1-4
TGTGCCAGCAGTAACCGGCAGGGTGCGCCCGGGGAGCTGTTTTTT	CASSNRQGAPGELFF	NA	NA	TRBV6-5	TRBJ2-2
TGTGCCAGCAGCTCATTCTTTCGAGGGGGAGAAGAGACCCAGTACTTC	CASSSFFRGGEETQYF	NA	NA	TRBV7-2	TRBJ2-5
TGTGCCAGCAGCAACGGACTCACAGTGACCAAAGAGACCCAGTACTTC	CASSNGLTVTKETQYF	NA	NA	TRBV5-4	TRBJ2-5
TGTGCCAGCAGTTACGAGGGACAGGGGTTCTATGGCTACACCTTC	CASSYEGQGFYGYTF	TRBD1	NA	TRBV6-5	TRBJ1-2
TGTGCCAGCAGCCCTACAGGGGGCACACGTTCCTACAATGAGCAGTTCTTC	CASSPTGGTRSYNEQFF	TRBD1	NA	TRBV7-9	TRBJ2-1
TGCGCCAGCAGCCCCTCCCCAGGGGACTATGGCTACACCTTC	CASSPSPGDYGYTF	NA	NA	TRBV5-1	TRBJ1-2
TGTGCCAGTAGTCCCGGGGGGTACACAGATACGCAGTATTTT	CASSPGGYTDTQYF	TRBD2	once	TRBV19	TRBJ2-3
TGTGCCAGCAGTGAGGACAGGGGGCTGAACACCGGGGAGCTGTTTTTT	CASSEDRGLNTGELFF	TRBD1	few	TRBV2	TRBJ2-2
TGTGCCAGCAGCCCTCAGTCCGGGACAGGGGGCATAGACATTCAGTACTTC	CASSPQSGTGGIDIQYF	TRBD1	NA	TRBV11-3	TRBJ2-4